This paragraph reports one T cell receptor (beta chain). Its specificity is unknown. Germline assignment: CDR1 SQVTM and CDR2 ANQGSEA. This CDR3 has 15 residues. V was clipped by 0 bases and J by 0 bases, with 9 bases between them. This entry belongs to a study of T cell responses to AZD1222 COVID-19 vaccine. Sequencing was performed with immunoSEQ multiplex PCR; in TCRdb, only in-frame clones are kept and a portion is missing. This table holds around 160,000 clones, around 94% found once. Study results and caveats: Compared with day 0, the breadth and depth of the Spike-specific TCR repertoire rose significantly after two doses of AZD1222. Donors in the cohort were predominantly white British and more often female, and clonal diversity was possibly underestimated.

The material was peripheral blood, obtained 28 days after the second AZD1222 dose. This chain connects TRBV29-1 to TRBJ2-1; D not resolved. This sequence originates from an adult who received the AZD1222 COVID-19 vaccine. This CDR3 is CSVEERWSSYNEQFF. The CDR3, as DNA: TGCAGCGTTGAAGAGAGGTGGAGCTCCTACAATGAGCAGTTCTTC.